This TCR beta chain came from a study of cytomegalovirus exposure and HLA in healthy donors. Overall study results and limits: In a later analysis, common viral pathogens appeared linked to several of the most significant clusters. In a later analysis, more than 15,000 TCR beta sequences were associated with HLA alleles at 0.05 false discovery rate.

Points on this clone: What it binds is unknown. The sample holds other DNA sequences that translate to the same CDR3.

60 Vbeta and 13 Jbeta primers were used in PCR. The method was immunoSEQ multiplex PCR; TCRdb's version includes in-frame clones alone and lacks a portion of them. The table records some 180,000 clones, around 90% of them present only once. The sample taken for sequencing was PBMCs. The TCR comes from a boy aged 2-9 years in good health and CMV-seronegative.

The CDR3 region is CASNPGLAFSYEQYF. The CDR3 nucleotides read TGTGCCAGCAATCCGGGACTAGCGTTCTCCTACGAGCAGTACTTC. V is TRBV6-1 and J is TRBJ2-7, with 10 bases aligning to TRBD2. V shed 7 bases and J 0 bases; nucleotides not matched to a gene: 6. This CDR3 is 15 amino acids long. From germline, CDR1 is MNHNS and CDR2 SASEGT.